This TCR beta chain was sequenced for a study of control samples from healthy donors and cancer patients. Here immunoSEQ multiplex PCR was the method, and the copy in TCRdb shows in-frame clones only, minus some. The sample includes some 76,000 clones, roughly nine tenths of them seen just once. CDR1 is KGHSH and CDR2 is LQKENI in the germline V gene. This CDR3 comprises 13 residues. V was trimmed by 3 bases and J by 2 bases, leaving 5 bases between them. For this clone: At the DNA level, this CDR3 is encoded by other sequences in the same sample as well.

The receptor was derived from a woman aged 45-59 years with colorectal cancer. Sequencing was done on a sample of PBMCs. The chain links TRBV18 to TRBJ1-5; maybe TRBD1 (5 bases). CDR3 in DNA: TGTGCCAGCTCACCGGGGGGCAATCAGCCCCAGCATTTT. Amino acids: CASSPGGNQPQHF.